This TCR beta chain was retrieved from a study of blood T cell repertoires in COVID-19. V trimming: 6 bases; J trimming: 0 bases; junction bases outside the gene matches: 7. The V gene's germline CDR1 is MNHEY and CDR2 SVGEGT. The length of the CDR3 is 16 residues. Authors' data handling: Reference gene primer amplification gave estimated nucleated cell counts. Measured with immunoSEQ multiplex PCR; TCRdb has only the in-frame clones, and not every one. V and J calls and clone size are those listed in that table; D and trimming were worked out from the DNA. The sample consists of 200,000 or so clones, roughly nine tenths of them appearing once. Individuals drawn from 24 US areas were roughly 18 to 95 years old.

The V call is TRBV6-2 or TRBV6-3, the J call TRBJ2-4; 8 bases match TRBD1. The sequence was obtained from a young woman who had recovered from COVID-19. The sequenced material came from PBMCs or T cells enriched from blood (not recorded which). As DNA, the CDR3 is TGTGCCAGCAGCCAAGACAGGGGCTTAGCCAAAAACATTCAGTACTTC. It translates to CASSQDRGLAKNIQYF.